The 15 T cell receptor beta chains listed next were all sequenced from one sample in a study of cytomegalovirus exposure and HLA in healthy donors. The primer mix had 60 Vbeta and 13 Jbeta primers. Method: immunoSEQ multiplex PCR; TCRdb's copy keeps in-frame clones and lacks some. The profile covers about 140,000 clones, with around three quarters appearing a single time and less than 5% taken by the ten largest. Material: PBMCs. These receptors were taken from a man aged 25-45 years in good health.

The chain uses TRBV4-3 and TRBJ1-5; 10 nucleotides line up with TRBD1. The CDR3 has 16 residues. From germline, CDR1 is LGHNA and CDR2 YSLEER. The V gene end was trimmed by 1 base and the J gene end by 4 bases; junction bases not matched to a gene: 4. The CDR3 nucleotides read TGCGCCAGCAGCCAAGTCCGGACAGGGGGGAATCAGCCCCAGCATTTT. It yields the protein CASSQVRTGGNQPQHF.

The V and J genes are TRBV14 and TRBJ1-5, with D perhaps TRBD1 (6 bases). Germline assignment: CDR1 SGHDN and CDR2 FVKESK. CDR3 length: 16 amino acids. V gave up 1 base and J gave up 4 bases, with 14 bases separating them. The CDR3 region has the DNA TGTGCCAGCAGCCAAGGGACTGGGGGCTCTAATCAGCCCCAGCATTTT. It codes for CASSQGTGGSNQPQHF.

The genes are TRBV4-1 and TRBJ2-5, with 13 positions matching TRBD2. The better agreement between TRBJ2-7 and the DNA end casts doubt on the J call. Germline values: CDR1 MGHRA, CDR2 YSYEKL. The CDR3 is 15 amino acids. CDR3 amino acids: CASSPGTSGVYEQYF. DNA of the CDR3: TGCGCCAGCAGCCCGGGGACTAGCGGGGTCTACGAGCAGTACTTC.

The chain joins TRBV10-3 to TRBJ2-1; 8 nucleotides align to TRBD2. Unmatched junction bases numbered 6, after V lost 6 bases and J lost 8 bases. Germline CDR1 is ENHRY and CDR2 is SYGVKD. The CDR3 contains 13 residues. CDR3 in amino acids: CAIRSGGVDEQFF. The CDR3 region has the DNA TGTGCCATCAGGTCGGGAGGGGTTGATGAGCAGTTCTTC.

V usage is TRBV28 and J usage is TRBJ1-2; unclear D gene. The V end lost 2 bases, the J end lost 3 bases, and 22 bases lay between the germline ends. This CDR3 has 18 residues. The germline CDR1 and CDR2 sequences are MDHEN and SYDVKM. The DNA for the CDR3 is TGTGCCAGCAGTTTAGCCCCCCGAACCACCTCCAGGCACTATGGCTACACCTTC. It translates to CASSLAPRTTSRHYGYTF.

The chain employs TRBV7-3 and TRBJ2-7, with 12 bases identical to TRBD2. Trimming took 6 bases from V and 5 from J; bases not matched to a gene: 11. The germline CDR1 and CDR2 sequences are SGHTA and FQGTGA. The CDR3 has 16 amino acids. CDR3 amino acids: CASSPSLAGGSNEQYF. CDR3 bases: TGTGCCAGCAGTCCCTCCCTAGCGGGAGGGTCGAACGAGCAGTACTTC.

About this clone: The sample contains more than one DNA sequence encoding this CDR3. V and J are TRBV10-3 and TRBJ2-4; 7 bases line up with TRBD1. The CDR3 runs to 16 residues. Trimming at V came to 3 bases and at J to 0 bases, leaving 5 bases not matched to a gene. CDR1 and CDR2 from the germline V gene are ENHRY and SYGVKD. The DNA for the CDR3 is TGTGCCATCAGTGACAATAACAGGGGAGCCAAAAACATTCAGTACTTC. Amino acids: CAISDNNRGAKNIQYF.

The chain's CDR3 is CAYGSVGYTF. In DNA, the CDR3 is TGTGCTTATGGTTCGGTAGGCTACACCTTC. V is TRBV30 and J is TRBJ1-2; D remains unclear. The CDR3 covers 10 residues. Per germline, CDR1 GTSNPN and CDR2 SVGIG (reference sequence).

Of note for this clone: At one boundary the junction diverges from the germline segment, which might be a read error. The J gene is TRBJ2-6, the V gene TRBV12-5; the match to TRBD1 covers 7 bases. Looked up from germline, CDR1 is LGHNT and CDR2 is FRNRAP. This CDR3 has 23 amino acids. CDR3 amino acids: CASGSPFPRESGQSRSGVNVLTF. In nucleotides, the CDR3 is TGTGCTAGTGGTTCCCCCTTTCCACGTGAATCGGGACAGAGCCGCTCTGGGGTCAACGTCCTGACTTTC.

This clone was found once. The CDR3 DNA is TGTGCCAGCAGCTCAACACCGGGACAGGGCTACGAGCAGTACTTC. Protein sequence: CASSSTPGQGYEQYF. The chain links TRBV7-2 to TRBJ2-7, with TRBD1 identical over 9 bases. CDR3 length: 15 residues. In germline, CDR1 is SGHTA, CDR2 FQGNSA. Germline trimming cut 4 bases from V and 3 bases from J; bases unmatched to any gene: 7.

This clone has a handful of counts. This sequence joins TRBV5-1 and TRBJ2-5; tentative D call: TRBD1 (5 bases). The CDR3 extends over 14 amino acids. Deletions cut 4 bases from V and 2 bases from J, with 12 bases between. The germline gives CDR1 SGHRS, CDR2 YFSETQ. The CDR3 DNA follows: TGCGCCAGCAGCCCCCTGACAGCGCAAGAGACCCAGTACTTC. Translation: CASSPLTAQETQYF. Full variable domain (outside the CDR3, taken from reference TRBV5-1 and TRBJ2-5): KAGVTQTPRYLIKTRGQQVTLSCSPISGHRSVSWYQQTPGQGLQFLFEYFSETQRNKGNFPGRFSGRQFSNSRSEMNVSTLELGDSALYLCASSPLTAQETQYFGPGTRLLVL.

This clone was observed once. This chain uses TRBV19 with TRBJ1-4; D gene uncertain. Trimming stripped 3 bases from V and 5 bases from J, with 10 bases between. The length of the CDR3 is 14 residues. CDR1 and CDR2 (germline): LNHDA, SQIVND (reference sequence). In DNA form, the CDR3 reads TGTGCCAGTAGTATGCGGCAGCAAAATGAAAAACTGTTTTTT. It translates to CASSMRQQNEKLFF.

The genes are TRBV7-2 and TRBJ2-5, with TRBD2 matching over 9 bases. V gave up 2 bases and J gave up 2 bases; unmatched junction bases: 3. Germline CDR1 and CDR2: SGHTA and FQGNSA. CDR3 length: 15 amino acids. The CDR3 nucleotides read TGTGCCAGCAGCTTAACTAGCGGGTTACAAGAGACCCAGTACTTC. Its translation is CASSLTSGLQETQYF.

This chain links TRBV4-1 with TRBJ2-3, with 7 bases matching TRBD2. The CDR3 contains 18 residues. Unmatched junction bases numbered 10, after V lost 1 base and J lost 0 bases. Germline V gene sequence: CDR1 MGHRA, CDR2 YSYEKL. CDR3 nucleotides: TGCGCCAGCAGCCAAGCAGGAGGGAGGGCCTACAGCACAGATACGCAGTATTTT. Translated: CASSQAGGRAYSTDTQYF.

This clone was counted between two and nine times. Written as DNA, the CDR3 is TGTGCCAGCAGCTACTGGGAGGGCCGGGACGGGGAGCTGTTTTTT. It codes for CASSYWEGRDGELFF. This chain joins TRBV9 and TRBJ2-2; 7 bases align to TRBD2. CDR1 is SGDLS, CDR2 YYNGEE, per germline. CDR3 length: 15 amino acids. V was pared by 4 bases and J by 7 bases, with 10 bases of the junction left unmatched.